The 4 T cell receptor beta chains reported below all come from one sample, sequenced in a study of patients and donors after allogeneic stem cell transplantation. TCRdb reanalysed the RT-PCR reads using MiXCR and keeps one entry per CDR3 protein. The table includes roughly 880,000 distinct CDR3 sequences, more than 15% detected once. Specimen: blood, either unsorted or a sorted T cell fraction (not recorded which). These receptors all stem from a human donor who was either an allogeneic HSCT recipient or a stem cell or donor lymphocyte infusion donor (not recorded which). It is not recorded whose cells these are; they may come from a transplant donor.

V gene TRBV29-1 combines with J gene TRBJ2-3; D is perhaps TRBD1 (6 bases). Germline lookup yields CDR1 SQVTM and CDR2 ANQGSEA. The CDR3 is made up of 13 amino acids. V lost 6 bases and J lost 1, with 11 bases in between. The CDR3 coding sequence is TGCAGCGTCCTTAACAGGGGCACAGATACGCAGTATTTT. The encoded protein is CSVLNRGTDTQYF.

This clonotype was recorded many times. This chain joins TRBV5-1 and TRBJ2-7; possible D gene TRBD1, 6 bases. The CDR3 is 13 residues long. V shed 3 bases and J shed 4 bases, with 11 bases lying between them. The germline gives CDR1 SGHRS, CDR2 YFSETQ. This chain's CDR3 is CASSSGDRYEQYF. The CDR3 DNA reads as TGCGCCAGCAGCTCAGGGGACCGATACGAGCAGTACTTC.

The rearrangement joins TRBV5-4 to TRBJ2-6, with D unresolved. CDR3 length equals 14 residues. Trimming took 3 bases from V and 3 from J, leaving 7 bases between them. The germline CDR1 and CDR2 sequences are SGHNT and YYREEE (reference sequence). The CDR3 bases are TGTGCCAGCAGCTCCTCACGTGGGGCCAACGTCCTGACTTTC. It specifies CASSSSRGANVLTF.

The V call is TRBV15, the J call TRBJ1-2; D is possibly TRBD1 (6 bases). The CDR3 loop spans 14 amino acids. The germline CDR1 and CDR2 sequences are LNHNV and YYDKDF (reference sequence). The V gene lost 1 base and the J gene lost 6 bases, with 12 bases spanning the gap. The CDR3 region is CATSRATGINGYTF. The DNA of the CDR3 is TGTGCCACCAGCAGAGCCACAGGGATTAATGGCTACACCTTC. Drawing the rest from reference TRBV15 and TRBJ1-2, the complete variable domain is DAMVIQNPRYQVTQFGKPVTLSCSQTLNHNVMYWYQQKSSQAPKLLFHYYDKDFNNEADTPDNFQSRRPNTSFCFLDIRSPGLGDTAMYLCATSRATGINGYTFGSGTRLTVV.